This T cell receptor (beta chain) was sequenced during a study of blood T cell repertoires in COVID-19. At the level of the study: The origin of the acute and convalescent COVID-19 samples was the United States, Italy and Spain.

In the authors' workflow: Using reference gene primer amplification, nucleated cell counts were estimated. Measured with immunoSEQ multiplex PCR; TCRdb has only the in-frame clones, and not every one. The V and J calls and clone size were taken over from that table, and D and trimming were inferred from the DNA. The data hold hundreds of thousands of clones, with around nine tenths observed a single time. Germline V CDR1 and CDR2: KGHSH, LQKENI. Trimming removed 2 bases at V and 2 bases at J, with 6 bases between. CDR3 length: 13 residues. This clonotype was sampled from a man aged 60 to 75 who had recovered from COVID-19. Specimen: peripheral blood. V and J are TRBV18 and TRBJ1-2, with unresolved D. CDR3 nucleotide sequence: TGTGCCAGCTCACCAGCACAAAACTATGGCTACACCTTC. Amino acid sequence: CASSPAQNYGYTF.